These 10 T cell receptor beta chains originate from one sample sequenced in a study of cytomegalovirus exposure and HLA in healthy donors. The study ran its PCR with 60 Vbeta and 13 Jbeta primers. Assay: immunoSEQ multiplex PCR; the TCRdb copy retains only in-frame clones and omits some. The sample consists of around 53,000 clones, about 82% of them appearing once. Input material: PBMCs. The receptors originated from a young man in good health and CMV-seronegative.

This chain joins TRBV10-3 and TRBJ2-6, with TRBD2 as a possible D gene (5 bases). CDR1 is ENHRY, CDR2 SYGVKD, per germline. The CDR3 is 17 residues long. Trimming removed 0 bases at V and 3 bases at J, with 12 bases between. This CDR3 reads CAISESGRLSGANVLTF. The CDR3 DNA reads TGTGCCATCAGTGAGTCTGGTAGACTAAGTGGGGCCAACGTCCTGACTTTC.

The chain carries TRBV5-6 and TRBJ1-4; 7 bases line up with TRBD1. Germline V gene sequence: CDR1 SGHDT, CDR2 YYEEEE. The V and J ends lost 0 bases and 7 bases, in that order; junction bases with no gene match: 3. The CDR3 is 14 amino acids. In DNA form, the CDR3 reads TGTGCCAGCAGCTTGGACCCAGGGGGTGAAAAACTGTTTTTT. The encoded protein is CASSLDPGGEKLFF.

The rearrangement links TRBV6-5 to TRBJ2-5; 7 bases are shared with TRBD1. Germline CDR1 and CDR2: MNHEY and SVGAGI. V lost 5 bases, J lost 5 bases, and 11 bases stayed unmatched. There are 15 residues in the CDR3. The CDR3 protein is CASSRTGVLAETQYF. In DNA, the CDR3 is TGTGCCAGCAGTCGCACAGGGGTACTGGCGGAGACCCAGTACTTC.

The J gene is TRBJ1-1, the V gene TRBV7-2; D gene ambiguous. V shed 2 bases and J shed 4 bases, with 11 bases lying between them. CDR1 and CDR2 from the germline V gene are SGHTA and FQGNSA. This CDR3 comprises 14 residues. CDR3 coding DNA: TGTGCCAGCAGCTTAAGTGGAGGGTTCACTGAAGCTTTCTTT. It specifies CASSLSGGFTEAFF.

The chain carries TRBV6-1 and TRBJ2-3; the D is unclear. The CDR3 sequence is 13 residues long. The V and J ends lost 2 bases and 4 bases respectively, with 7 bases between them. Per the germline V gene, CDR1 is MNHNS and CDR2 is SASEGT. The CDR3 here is CASSEPVPDTQYF. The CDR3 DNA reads TGTGCCAGCAGTGAACCTGTTCCAGATACGCAGTATTTT.

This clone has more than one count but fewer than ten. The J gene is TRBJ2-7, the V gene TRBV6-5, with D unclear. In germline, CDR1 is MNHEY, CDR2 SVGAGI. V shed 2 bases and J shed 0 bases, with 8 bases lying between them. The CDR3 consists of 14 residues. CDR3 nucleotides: TGTGCCAGCAGTTACGTTCGGAGCTCCTACGAGCAGTACTTC. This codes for CASSYVRSSYEQYF.

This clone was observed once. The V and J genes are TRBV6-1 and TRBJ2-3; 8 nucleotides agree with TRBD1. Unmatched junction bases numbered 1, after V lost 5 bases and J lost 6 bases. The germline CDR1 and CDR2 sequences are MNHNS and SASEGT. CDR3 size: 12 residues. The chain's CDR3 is CASSRQGDTQYF. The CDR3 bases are TGTGCCAGCAGTAGACAGGGGGATACGCAGTATTTT.

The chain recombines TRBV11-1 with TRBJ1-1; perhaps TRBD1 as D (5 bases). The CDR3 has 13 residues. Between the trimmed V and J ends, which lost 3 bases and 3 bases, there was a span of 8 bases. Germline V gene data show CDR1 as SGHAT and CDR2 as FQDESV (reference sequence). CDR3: CASSFKGDTEAFF. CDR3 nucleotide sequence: TGTGCCAGCAGCTTCAAAGGGGACACTGAAGCTTTCTTT.

Here the CDR3 DNA reads TGTGCCAGCAGCCAGGGACAGCCCTCTGGAAACACCATATATTTT. As protein: CASSQGQPSGNTIYF. This chain joins TRBV4-2 and TRBJ1-3, with 7 bases aligning to TRBD1. The CDR3 covers 15 residues. The V gene's germline CDR1 is LGHNA and CDR2 YNFKEQ. Trimming removed 3 bases from V and 0 bases from J; junction bases left unmatched: 2.

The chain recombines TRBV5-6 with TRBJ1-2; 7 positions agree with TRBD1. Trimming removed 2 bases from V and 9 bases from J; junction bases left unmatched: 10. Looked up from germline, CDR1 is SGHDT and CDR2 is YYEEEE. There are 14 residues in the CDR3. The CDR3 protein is CASSLGTARVSYTF. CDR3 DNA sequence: TGTGCCAGCAGCTTAGGGACAGCAAGGGTGAGCTACACCTTC. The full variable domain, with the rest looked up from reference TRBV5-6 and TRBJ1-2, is DAGVTQSPTHLIKTRGQQVTLRCSPKSGHDTVSWYQQALGQGPQFIFQYYEEEERQRGNFPDRFSGHQFPNYSSELNVNALLLGDSALYLCASSLGTARVSYTFGSGTRLTVV.